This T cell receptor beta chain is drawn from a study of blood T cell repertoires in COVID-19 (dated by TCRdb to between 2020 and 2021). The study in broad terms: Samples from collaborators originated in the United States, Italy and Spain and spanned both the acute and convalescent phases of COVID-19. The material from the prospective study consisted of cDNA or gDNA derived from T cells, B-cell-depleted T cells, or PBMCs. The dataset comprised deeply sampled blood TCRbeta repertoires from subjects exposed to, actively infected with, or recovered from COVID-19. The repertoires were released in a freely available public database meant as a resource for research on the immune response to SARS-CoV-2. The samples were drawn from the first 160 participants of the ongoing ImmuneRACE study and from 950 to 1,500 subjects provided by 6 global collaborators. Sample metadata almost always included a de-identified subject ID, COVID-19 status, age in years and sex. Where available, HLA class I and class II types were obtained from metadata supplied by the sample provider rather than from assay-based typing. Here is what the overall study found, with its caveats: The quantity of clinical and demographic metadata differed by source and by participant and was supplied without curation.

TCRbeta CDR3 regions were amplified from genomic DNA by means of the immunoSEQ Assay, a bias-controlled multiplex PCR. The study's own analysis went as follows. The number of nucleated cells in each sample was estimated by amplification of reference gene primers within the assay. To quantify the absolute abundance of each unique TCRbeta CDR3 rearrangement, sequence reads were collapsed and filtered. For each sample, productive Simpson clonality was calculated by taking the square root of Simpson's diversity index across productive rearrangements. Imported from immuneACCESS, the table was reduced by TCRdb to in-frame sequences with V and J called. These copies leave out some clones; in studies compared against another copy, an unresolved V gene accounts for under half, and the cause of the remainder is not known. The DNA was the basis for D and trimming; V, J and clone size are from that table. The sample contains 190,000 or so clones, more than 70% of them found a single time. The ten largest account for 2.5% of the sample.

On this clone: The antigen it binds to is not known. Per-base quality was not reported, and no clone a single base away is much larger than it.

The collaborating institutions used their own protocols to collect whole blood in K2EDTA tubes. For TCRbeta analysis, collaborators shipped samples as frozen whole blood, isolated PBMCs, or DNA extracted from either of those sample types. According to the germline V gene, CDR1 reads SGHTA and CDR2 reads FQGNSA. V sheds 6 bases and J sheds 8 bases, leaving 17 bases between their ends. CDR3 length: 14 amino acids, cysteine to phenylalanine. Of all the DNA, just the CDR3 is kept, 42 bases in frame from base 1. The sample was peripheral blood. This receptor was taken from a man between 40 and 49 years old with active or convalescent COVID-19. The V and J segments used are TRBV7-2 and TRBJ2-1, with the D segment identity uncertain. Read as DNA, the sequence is TGTGCCAGCAGTTTAAACCCACAGTACGATGAGCAGTTCTTC. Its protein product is CASSLNPQYDEQFF.